The clone carrying this T cell receptor (beta chain) was observed at least ten times. The antigen remains undetermined. The sample belongs to a study of neurological immune-mediated disorders. Study conclusions and caveats: Expanded clones shared no CDR3 amino acid sequences across subjects, suggesting private repertoires in all groups. When grouped phylogenetically, the repertoires of 18 of the 34 multiple sclerosis patients fell together in one related-CDR3 cluster, which is a possible signature.

V was pared by 5 bases and J by 0 bases, with 10 bases between. This CDR3 is built from 14 residues. TCRdb redid the calling of the 5' RACE reads with MiXCR, one entry per CDR3 protein. The data show around 130,000 distinct CDR3 sequences, with roughly 3.2% seen just once and about 1.2% held by the top ten. This chain connects TRBV12-3 or TRBV12-4 to TRBJ1-2; no reliable D call. This TCR came from a woman younger than 45 with multiple sclerosis. Material for sequencing was PBMCs. In DNA form, the CDR3 reads TGTGCCAGCAGTGAAACAGACTCTAACTATGGCTACACCTTC. Protein: CASSETDSNYGYTF.